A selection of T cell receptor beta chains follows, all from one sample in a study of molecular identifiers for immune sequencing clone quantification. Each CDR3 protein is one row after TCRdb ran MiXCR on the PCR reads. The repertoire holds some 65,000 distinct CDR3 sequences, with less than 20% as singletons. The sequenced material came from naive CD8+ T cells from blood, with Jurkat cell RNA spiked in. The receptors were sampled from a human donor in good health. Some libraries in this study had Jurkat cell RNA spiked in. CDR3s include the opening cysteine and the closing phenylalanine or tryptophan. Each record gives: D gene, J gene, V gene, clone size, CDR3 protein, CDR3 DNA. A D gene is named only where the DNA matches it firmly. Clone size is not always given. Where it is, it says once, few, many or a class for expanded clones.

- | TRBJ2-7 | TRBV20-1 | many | CSARDGGRSYEQYF | TGCAGTGCTAGAGACGGAGGCAGATCCTACGAGCAGTACTTC
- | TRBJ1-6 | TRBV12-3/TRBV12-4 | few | CASSALGVLLHF | TGTGCCAGCAGCGCCCTGGGAGTTCTCCTCCACTTT
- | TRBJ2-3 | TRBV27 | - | CASSWGATDTQYF | TGTGCCAGCAGTTGGGGGGCCACAGATACGCAGTATTTT
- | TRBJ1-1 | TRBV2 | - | CARGREQLNTEAFF | TGTGCCAGGGGGAGGGAGCAACTAAACACTGAAGCTTTCTTT
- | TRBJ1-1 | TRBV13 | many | CASSLLRDAFF | TGTGCCAGCAGCTTATTGAGGGATGCTTTCTTT
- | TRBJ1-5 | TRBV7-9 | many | CASQGNGQPQHF | TGTGCCAGTCAGGGGAATGGACAGCCCCAGCATTTT
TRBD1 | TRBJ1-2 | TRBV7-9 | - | CASSGQGQVGYGYTF | TGTGCCAGCAGCGGACAGGGTCAGGTGGGCTATGGCTACACCTTC
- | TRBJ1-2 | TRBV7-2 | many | CASQYIQGTYYGYTF | TGTGCCAGCCAATATATACAGGGCACATACTATGGCTACACCTTC
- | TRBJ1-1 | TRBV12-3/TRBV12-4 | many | CASSLEVSQAFF | TGTGCCAGCAGTTTGGAGGTGAGTCAGGCTTTCTTT
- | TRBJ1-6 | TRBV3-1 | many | CASSQDAAGYSPLHF | TGTGCCAGCAGCCAAGATGCGGCAGGTTATTCACCCCTCCACTTT
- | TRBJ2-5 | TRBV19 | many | CASSVVASLFPPTGQETQYF | TGTGCCAGTAGTGTGGTTGCTAGCTTGTTTCCCCCAACCGGTCAAGAGACCCAGTACTTC
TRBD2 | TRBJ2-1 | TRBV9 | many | CASSTQGLANANEQFF | TGTGCCAGCAGCACACAGGGACTAGCGAACGCCAATGAGCAGTTCTTC
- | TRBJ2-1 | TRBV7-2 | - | CASSSLAGYNEQFF | TGTGCCAGCAGTTCCCTTGCGGGCTACAATGAGCAGTTCTTC
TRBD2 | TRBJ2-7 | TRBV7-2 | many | CASSLVREGLYEQYF | TGTGCCAGCAGCTTAGTGCGGGAGGGCCTCTACGAGCAGTACTTC
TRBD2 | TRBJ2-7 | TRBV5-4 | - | CASSSSGRANEQYF | TGTGCCAGCAGCAGTAGCGGGAGGGCCAACGAGCAGTACTTC
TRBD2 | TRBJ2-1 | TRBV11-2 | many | CASSGGLAGVYEQFF | TGTGCCAGCAGCGGAGGACTAGCGGGAGTGTATGAGCAGTTCTTC
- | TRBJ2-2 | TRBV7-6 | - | CASSTGELRAGELFF | TGTGCCAGCAGCACGGGAGAGCTTAGGGCCGGGGAGCTGTTTTTT
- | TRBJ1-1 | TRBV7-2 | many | CASSFVTMNTEAFF | TGTGCCAGCAGCTTCGTTACTATGAACACTGAAGCTTTCTTT
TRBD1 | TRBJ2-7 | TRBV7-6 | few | CASSLFDRGDYEQYF | TGTGCCAGCAGCTTATTTGACAGGGGGGACTACGAGCAGTACTTC
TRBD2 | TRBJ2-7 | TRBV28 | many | CASSAPSTSGISPYEQYF | TGTGCCAGCAGCGCCCCGTCTACTAGCGGGATATCCCCCTACGAGCAGTACTTC
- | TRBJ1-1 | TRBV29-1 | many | CSVEGQGLSWNTEAFF | TGCAGCGTTGAAGGGCAGGGCCTCTCCTGGAACACTGAAGCTTTCTTT
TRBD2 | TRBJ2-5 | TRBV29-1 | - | CSVEGIGAGGETQYF | TGCAGCGTTGAAGGGATTGGGGCGGGAGGTGAGACCCAGTACTTC
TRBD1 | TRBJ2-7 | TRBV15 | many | CATSRDVLGTDYEQYF | TGTGCCACCAGCAGAGATGTCCTGGGGACAGACTACGAGCAGTACTTC
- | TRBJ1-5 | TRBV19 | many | CASSQIGGQPQHF | TGTGCCAGTAGTCAGATTGGGGGTCAGCCCCAGCATTTT
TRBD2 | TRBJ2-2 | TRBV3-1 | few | CASSWTSGPGTGELFF | TGTGCCAGCAGCTGGACTAGCGGGCCTGGGACCGGGGAGCTGTTTTTT
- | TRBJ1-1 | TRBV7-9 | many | CASSLGYTEAFF | TGTGCCAGCAGCTTAGGGTACACTGAAGCTTTCTTT
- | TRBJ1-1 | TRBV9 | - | CASSVGGATVWNTAAFF | TGTGCCAGCAGCGTAGGTGGTGCGACAGTCTGGAACACTGCAGCTTTCTTT
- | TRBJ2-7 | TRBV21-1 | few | CASSTKKRSYEQYF | TGTGCCAGCAGCACTAAAAAACGCTCCTACGAGCAGTACTTC
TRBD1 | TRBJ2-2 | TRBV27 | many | CASSLYPGTGTINTGELFF | TGTGCCAGCAGTCTATACCCCGGGACAGGGACGATTAACACCGGGGAGCTGTTTTTT
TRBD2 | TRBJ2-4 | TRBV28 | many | CASSLLLAGELYF | TGTGCCAGCAGTTTATTACTAGCGGGAGAATTGTACTTC
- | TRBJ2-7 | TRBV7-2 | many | CASSYLGYEQYF | TGTGCCAGCAGCTACCTCGGCTACGAGCAGTACTTC
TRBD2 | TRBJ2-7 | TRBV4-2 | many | CASSQATSFYEQYF | TGTGCCAGCAGCCAAGCGACTAGCTTCTACGAGCAGTACTTC
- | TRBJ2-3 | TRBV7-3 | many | CASSPLALDTQYF | TGTGCCAGCAGCCCCCTCGCTTTAGATACGCAGTATTTT
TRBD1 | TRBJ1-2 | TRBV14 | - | CTSSQDSGGYFYTF | TGTACCAGCAGCCAAGATTCAGGGGGCTACTTCTACACCTTC
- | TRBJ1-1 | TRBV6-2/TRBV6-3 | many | CASSYSPSLNTEAFF | TGTGCCAGCAGTTACTCTCCCAGTTTGAACACTGAAGCTTTCTTT
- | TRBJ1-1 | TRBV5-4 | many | CASSYYWGNTEAFF | TGTGCCAGCAGCTATTACTGGGGAAACACTGAAGCTTTCTTT
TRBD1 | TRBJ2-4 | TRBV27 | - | CATGGRTPEYF | TGTGCAACAGGGGGCCGAACTCCGGAGTACTTC
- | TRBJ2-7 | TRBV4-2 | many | CASSQASVSYEQYF | TGTGCCAGCAGCCAAGCCTCAGTCTCCTACGAGCAGTACTTC
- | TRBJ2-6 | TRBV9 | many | CASSERLYGANVLTF | TGTGCCAGCAGCGAAAGGTTGTACGGGGCCAACGTCCTGACTTTC
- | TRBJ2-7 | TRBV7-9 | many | CASSSTGSYEQYF | TGTGCCAGCAGCTCCACCGGGTCCTACGAGCAGTACTTC
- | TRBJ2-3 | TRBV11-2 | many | CASSLETVISTDTQYF | TGTGCCAGCAGCTTAGAGACGGTCATTAGCACAGATACGCAGTATTTT
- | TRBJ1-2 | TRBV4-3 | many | CASSHVQDTLYGYTF | TGCGCCAGCAGCCACGTCCAGGACACCCTCTATGGCTACACCTTC
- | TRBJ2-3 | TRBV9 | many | CASSGGTDTQYF | TGTGCCAGCAGCGGGGGCACAGATACGCAGTATTTT
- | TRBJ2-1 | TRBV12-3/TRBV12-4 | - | CASSPAGTEQFF | TGTGCCAGCAGTCCGGCTGGTACTGAGCAGTTCTTC
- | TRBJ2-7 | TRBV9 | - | CASSVEGGRNEQYF | TGTGCCAGCAGCGTAGAAGGGGGGCGTAACGAGCAGTACTTC
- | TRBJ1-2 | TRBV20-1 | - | CSARRGDVYGYTF | TGCAGTGCTAGAAGAGGGGACGTCTATGGCTACACCTTC
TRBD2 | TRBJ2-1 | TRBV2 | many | CASSGLGTSGGQYNEQFF | TGTGCCAGCAGTGGGCTCGGGACTAGCGGGGGCCAATACAATGAGCAGTTCTTC
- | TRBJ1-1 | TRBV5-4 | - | CASSLYSGPEAFF | TGTGCCAGCAGCTTGTATTCGGGACCAGAAGCTTTCTTT